A single T cell receptor (beta chain) is shown here with its context. Its antigen is not identified. This record belongs to a study of blood T cells in healthy people across ages. The use of a sample-barcoded 5' primer and a J-beta primer mix characterized a second PCR of 7 to 11 cycles. Via MiXCR, TCRdb re-called the 5' RACE reads, giving one row per CDR3 protein. The sample contains more than 650,000 distinct CDR3 sequences, around 24% of which appear only once. Overall study findings and caveats: Diversity of TCR beta correlated strongly with naive T cell percentage. In long-lived donors, naive CD4+ cell counts and diversity exceeded those of aged donors.

Donors were healthy Caucasian individuals from Russia aged about 6 to 100. Per-sample yields of isolated PBMCs were at least 7 million. The V end was cut by 0 bases, the J end by 1 base, with 8 bases between. This CDR3 is built from 15 residues. Germline V lookup: CDR1 SGHRS, CDR2 YFSETQ. These records were also assigned to another study, of T cells of mothers and their children.

The sequence was collected from a boy younger than 18 in good health. This chain connects TRBV5-1 to TRBJ1-5; TRBD1 is a possible D gene (5 bases). Source material: blood. CDR3 coding DNA: TGCGCCAGCAGCTTGGAGGCAGGGAGCAATCAGCCCCAGCATTTT. Translating gives CASSLEAGSNQPQHF.